The present T cell receptor (beta chain) was sequenced within a study of identical twins (dated by TCRdb to about 2016). Turning to the overall study: The study deep-sequenced TCR alpha and beta repertoires from monozygotic twins, unrelated adults of various ages and cord blood to test whether fetal clonotypes persist. To rule out contamination, replicate twin experiments were performed at different times with different library preparation protocols.

From the germline V gene, CDR1 is SNHLY and CDR2 is FYNNEI. The CDR3 has 20 amino acids, counting the end cysteine and phenylalanine. Only the CDR3 part of the read is kept: 60 bases, read in frame from the first base. Ends trimmed: V by 3 bases, J by 0 bases; bases unmatched to a gene: 7. Overall results and qualifications from the work: Compared with coincidental sharing between unrelated individuals, out-of-frame TCR alpha sequences shared between twins had an excess of sequences with low generation probability. Zero-insertion analyses could be partly confounded by invariant T cells such as MAIT and iNKT, although diverse VJ usage argued against such confounding for most clonotypes. Fewer insertions were carried by abundant cord blood beta clonotypes, a similar but weaker trend appeared in young adult naive repertoires, and no such trend appeared in memory repertoires. Excess twin sharing in beta out-of-frame sequences was weaker because fewer shared sequences lowered the signal-to-noise ratio. Recombination models systematically underestimated out-of-frame TCR alpha sharing in monozygotic twins but agreed with sharing between unrelated individuals. Because the same donors could not be followed over many years, the conclusions relied on cross-sectional statistical analysis.

All donors were healthy Caucasians. Three pairs of female monozygotic twins, all aged roughly 18 to 29 years, made up the twin cohort. Positive isolation kits from Invitrogen were used to isolate CD4+ and CD8+ T cell populations. Comments on this clonotype: The antigen it binds to is not known. Base qualities are not provided; no much larger clone lies one nucleotide away.

The protocol used for the library was 5' RACE. The sequencing machine was an Illumina HiSeq 2000. Template switching added a universal primer binding site, and the final cDNA carried a unique molecular identifier that allowed TCR cDNA molecules to be counted accurately. First-strand cDNA for TCR alpha and beta chains was synthesized from specific primers in the conserved constant-segment region. To control for contamination, each cDNA library was double barcoded with a SMART-Mk sample barcode plus Illumina barcodes. TruSeq adapter sequences and Illumina sample barcodes were added in two successive PCR steps. The TCR alpha and beta cDNA libraries were sequenced on the Illumina HiSeq platform using custom primers. The original methods were these. Raw reads were processed with MiGEC to extract unique molecular identifiers, and MiXCR was used to determine CDR3 positions. Recombination models were inferred per individual with the repgenHMM and IGoR tools using an EM algorithm. Shared clonotypes were analyzed with the tcR package in R, and sharing was normalized by the product of cloneset sizes. To study raw recombination free of thymic and clonal selection effects, out-of-frame nonproductive sequences were analyzed. In TCRdb, the public reads were trimmed at Q25 with fastp and aligned with MiXCR, with productive beta chains retained. Rows are unified per CDR3 protein, each entry keeping the most common DNA and genes. The V and J calls follow TCRdb's processing rather than the paper's. This sample gives about 460,000 distinct CDR3 sequences in total; 11% to 15% of them show up just once. Together, the top ten hold approximately 0.52% of the sample.

The data also belong to a second study, concerning yellow fever vaccine responses in identical twins. The second study reports: The T cell response to vaccination in identical twins was reported by the authors to appear partly convergent and partly personalized. In identical twins, the study followed T cell clones that responded to the vaccine with precision.

Sequencing input: CD4+ T cells sorted from blood. This receptor was taken from a woman younger than 35 in good health. The sequence joins TRBV2 to TRBJ2-2; 16 central nucleotides agree with TRBD2. The CDR3 protein sequence reads: CASSETGLAGGPSNTGELFF. The DNA reads TGTGCCAGCAGTGAGACGGGACTAGCGGGGGGGCCCTCGAACACCGGGGAGCTGTTTTTT.